The 19 T cell receptor beta chains reported below all come from one sample, sequenced in a study of cytomegalovirus exposure and HLA in healthy donors. PCR amplification relied on 60 Vbeta primers (plus 13 Jbeta primers). Repertoires were generated with immunoSEQ multiplex PCR, while TCRdb's copy carries only in-frame clones and drops some. Its table records 38,000 or so clones. Sequencing was performed on PBMCs. All receptors come from a man in his forties or fifties in good health and CMV-seropositive.

The chain combines TRBV6-1 with TRBJ1-5; unclear D gene. Per germline, CDR1 MNHNS and CDR2 SASEGT. The V gene lost 2 bases and the J gene lost 3 bases, with 5 bases spanning the gap. The CDR3 is made up of 13 amino acids. The CDR3 coding sequence is TGTGCCAGCAGTGAATATGTCAATCAGCCCCAGCATTTT. Its translation: CASSEYVNQPQHF.

The genes are TRBV7-9 and TRBJ2-7; 8 bases line up with TRBD2. The ends lost 1 base at V and 2 bases at J; junction bases unmatched: 10. Germline V gene lookup returns CDR1 SEHNR and CDR2 FQNEAQ (reference sequence). This CDR3 contains 17 residues. The CDR3, as DNA: TGTGCCAGCAGCTTAGATTATGTCGGGAGGGGCGCCTACGAGCAGTACTTC. Protein product: CASSLDYVGRGAYEQYF.

V usage is TRBV14 and J usage is TRBJ2-7, with 11 bases lining up with TRBD2. V lost 1 base to trimming and J lost 1 base; unmatched junction nucleotides: 6. The CDR3 runs 17 residues. Per the germline V gene, CDR1 is SGHDN and CDR2 is FVKESK. The CDR3 DNA is TGTGCCAGCAGCCAAGGCCCCGGACTAGCGGGTTCCTACGAGCAGTACTTC. Translation: CASSQGPGLAGSYEQYF. The full variable domain, in which reference TRBV14 and TRBJ2-7 provide the parts outside the CDR3, is EAGVTQFPSHSVIEKGQTVTLRCDPISGHDNLYWYRRVMGKEIKFLLHFVKESKQDESGMPNNRFLAERTGGTYSTLKVQPAELEDSGVYFCASSQGPGLAGSYEQYFGPGTRLTVT.

The chain has TRBV6-4 and TRBJ2-5; unclear D gene. V gave up 6 bases and J gave up 7 bases, with 9 bases separating them. CDR3 length equals 11 residues. Germline-derived CDR1 and CDR2 are MRHNA and SNTAGT. The CDR3 loop reads CASSPRGTQYF. For the CDR3, the DNA is TGTGCCAGCAGCCCTAGAGGGACCCAGTACTTC.

The chain combines TRBV5-6 with TRBJ2-7; D is perhaps TRBD1 (5 bases). The germline gives CDR1 SGHDT, CDR2 YYEEEE. Deletions cut 0 bases from V and 1 base from J, with 11 bases between. The CDR3 runs 15 residues. CDR3 sequence: CASSLDQDKSYEQYF. The CDR3, as DNA: TGTGCCAGCAGCTTGGATCAGGACAAGTCCTACGAGCAGTACTTC.

The chain combines TRBV4-1 with TRBJ1-1; no firm D call. The germline V and J ends were trimmed by 0 bases and 3 bases, with 11 bases remaining between them. CDR3 length equals 15 residues. Germline V gives CDR1 MGHRA, CDR2 YSYEKL. The CDR3 coding sequence is TGCGCCAGCAGCCAAGATCCAGGCGTGGACACTGAAGCTTTCTTT. Its protein product is CASSQDPGVDTEAFF.

The chain combines TRBV15 with TRBJ1-5; a possible D gene is TRBD1 (5 bases). Germline lookup yields CDR1 LNHNV and CDR2 YYDKDF (reference sequence). The length of the CDR3 is 17 residues. V lost 3 bases, J lost 9 bases, and 24 bases lay in between. CDR3 bases: TGTGCCACCAGCAGGGACACCTGGCCCGTGGTCCCGGGGCCCCAGCATTTT. Residues: CATSRDTWPVVPGPQHF.

The chain combines TRBV5-5 with TRBJ2-7; 7 positions match TRBD1. J lost 3 bases, V lost 4 bases, and 7 bases had no gene match. Germline values: CDR1 SGHKS, CDR2 YYEKEE (reference sequence). The CDR3 consists of 14 residues. CDR3: CASSVSGTDYEQYF. CDR3 in DNA: TGTGCCAGCAGCGTATCCGGGACAGACTACGAGCAGTACTTC.

The chain recombines TRBV27 with TRBJ2-5; TRBD1 aligns across 7 bases. CDR3 length equals 13 residues. Trimming cost V 6 bases and J 5 bases; bases outside gene matches: 6. CDR1 and CDR2 from the germline V gene are MNHEY and SMNVEV (reference sequence). The CDR3 DNA reads as TGTGCCAGCAGCACAGGGGCGCGGGAGACCCAGTACTTC. Residues: CASSTGARETQYF.

The chain uses TRBV11-3 and TRBJ2-5; the match to TRBD1 covers 10 bases. The J call could be wrong; TRBJ2-7 is a better fit for the DNA end. The CDR3 loop spans 15 amino acids. CDR1 and CDR2 from the germline V gene are SGHNT and YENEEA. The CDR3 region has the DNA TGTGCCAGCAGACTCCGGGACAGGGGTTCCAACGAGCAGTACTTC. This gives the protein CASRLRDRGSNEQYF.

The chain employs TRBV6-5 and TRBJ2-7, with TRBD2 as a possible D gene (5 bases). The CDR3 length is 14 residues. Trimming removed 6 bases from V and 3 bases from J, with 15 bases in between. From germline, CDR1 is MNHEY and CDR2 SVGAGI. The CDR3 sequence is CASSPDWGIYEQYF. The CDR3 DNA reads as TGTGCCAGCAGCCCGGACTGGGGAATCTACGAGCAGTACTTC.

The chain recombines TRBV5-1 with TRBJ1-2; 9 bases are shared with TRBD1. V gave up 0 bases and J gave up 7 bases; unmatched junction bases: 4. Germline V gene data show CDR1 as SGHRS and CDR2 as YFSETQ. The CDR3 consists of 14 residues. The chain's CDR3 is CASSLAGTGSGYTF. CDR3 nucleotide sequence: TGCGCCAGCAGCTTGGCCGGGACAGGGTCTGGCTACACCTTC.

This chain connects TRBV28 to TRBJ2-3, with 7 bases aligning to TRBD2. The germline V gene has CDR1 MDHEN and CDR2 SYDVKM. The length of the CDR3 is 15 residues. V was pared by 5 bases and J by 1 base, with 6 bases of the junction left unmatched. CDR3 sequence reads: CASSGRAMGTDTQYF. CDR3 DNA sequence: TGTGCCAGCAGTGGGAGGGCCATGGGCACAGATACGCAGTATTTT.

CDR3 residues: CASALTGAGELFF. The CDR3 DNA sequence: TGCGCCAGCGCCCTTACGGGGGCCGGGGAGCTGTTTTTT. The chain is built from TRBV5-1 and TRBJ2-2, with D possibly being TRBD2 (6 bases). The germline V gene encodes CDR1 SGHRS and CDR2 YFSETQ. V was clipped by 7 bases and J by 6 bases, with 13 bases between them. CDR3 length: 13 residues.

This chain connects TRBV10-3 to TRBJ1-1, with D perhaps TRBD1 (5 bases). CDR1 and CDR2 (germline): ENHRY, SYGVKD. This CDR3 region has 14 residues. The germline V and J ends were trimmed by 10 bases and 0 bases, with 15 bases remaining between them. The CDR3 is CATLKQEMNTEAFF. CDR3 nucleotide sequence: TGTGCCACCCTAAAACAGGAAATGAACACTGAAGCTTTCTTT.

The chain uses TRBV2 and TRBJ2-3, with D possibly being TRBD1 (6 bases). CDR3 length: 14 residues. Germline V gene lookup returns CDR1 SNHLY and CDR2 FYNNEI. V lost 8 bases and J 3 bases, leaving 15 bases between the germline ends. The CDR3 loop reads CASGRQVETDTQYF. CDR3 bases: TGTGCCAGCGGAAGACAGGTGGAGACAGATACGCAGTATTTT.

The chain carries TRBV5-6 and TRBJ2-5; 7 nucleotides line up with TRBD1. This CDR3 spans 16 amino acids. After removal of 4 bases from V and 7 bases from J, the junction contained 16 bases not matched to a gene. CDR1 and CDR2 from the germline V gene are SGHDT and YYEEEE. Written as DNA, the CDR3 is TGTGCCAGCAGCCGGGGACAGTTCAGGGCCCCGGGGACCCAGTACTTC. This codes for CASSRGQFRAPGTQYF.

The rearrangement links TRBV5-4 to TRBJ2-5, with 12 bases aligning to TRBD2. From germline, CDR1 is SGHNT and CDR2 YYREEE (reference sequence). With V trimmed by 5 bases and J by 3 bases, 14 bases remained unmatched. This CDR3 is built from 18 residues. Here the CDR3 DNA reads TGTGCCAGCAGTCTTACCGGACTAGCGGGACGGGGGAAAGAGACCCAGTACTTC. This gives the protein CASSLTGLAGRGKETQYF.

J is TRBJ2-3 and V is TRBV4-1; weak D call: TRBD2 (6 bases). The CDR3 loop spans 17 amino acids. The germline gives CDR1 MGHRA, CDR2 YSYEKL. V lost 4 bases to trimming and J lost 3 bases, with 20 bases between them. The CDR3 loop reads CASSRGYRDSRTDTQYF. CDR3 bases: TGCGCCAGCAGCCGGGGTTACCGGGACTCCAGGACAGATACGCAGTATTTT.